Listed here are 32 T cell receptor beta chains from one sample, sequenced in a study of metastatic and nonmetastatic thyroid tumors (TCRdb year 2020). No patient had received any treatment before thyroid surgery. The library was produced with PCR. Sequencing was performed on an Illumina HiSeq 4000. TCRdb ran its own pipeline on the public reads, namely fastp trimming at Q25 and MiXCR clone calling, and kept in-frame beta chains. The sample table holds fewer than 25,000 clones, of which roughly a third were seen once. Of the sample, about 14% is held by the ten largest clones. The sample comprised blood. The receptors were gathered from a female donor with papillary thyroid cancer or a benign thyroid nodule (not recorded which). Some clones in this sample may be carry-over from other donors' samples.

The table lists this clone with many counts. The chain uses TRBV6-1 and TRBJ1-2; the D is unclear. The CDR3 length is 13 residues. The germline CDR1 and CDR2 sequences are MNHNS and SASEGT. Trimming took off 8 bases at V and 2 bases at J, with 12 bases between the two ends. The CDR3 bases are TGTGCCAGCCTCCCCCCGGCGAACTATGGCTACACCTTC. It specifies CASLPPANYGYTF.

On this clone: An end of the junction does not agree with germline; a read error may underlie this. The chain couples TRBV25-1 to TRBJ2-3; 7 bases are shared with TRBD1. Germline V CDR1 and CDR2: MGHDK, SYGVNS. The CDR3 runs 14 residues. The CDR3 here is CASTSWDSRDTQYF. CDR3 sequence (DNA): TGTGCCAGCACGTCTTGGGACAGCAGAGATACGCAGTATTTT.

This sequence joins TRBV5-1 and TRBJ1-1; TRBD1 matches 8 bases. V was clipped by 5 bases and J by 8 bases; unmatched bases: 11. The CDR3 extends over 14 amino acids. Per the germline V gene, CDR1 is SGHRS and CDR2 is YFSETQ. In DNA, the CDR3 is TGCGCCAGCAGTGAACGGGACAGGTTCACCGAAGCTTTCTTT. Translating gives CASSERDRFTEAFF.

The chain joins TRBV11-2 to TRBJ2-7, with D perhaps matching TRBD2 (5 bases). Germline V gene lookup returns CDR1 SGHAT and CDR2 FQNNGV. Trimming left V 4 bases short and J 0 bases short, with 19 bases between. This CDR3 region has 17 residues. CDR3 nucleotide sequence: TGTGCCAGCAGCTACCTAGGCTCCGGGATTAGCTCCTACGAGCAGTACTTC. It specifies CASSYLGSGISSYEQYF.

This clone is medium-sized (0.01 to 0.1%) in the sample. The gene calls are TRBV6-1 and TRBJ1-1; 10 bases map to TRBD1. The CDR3 spans 14 residues. The V segment lost 1 base and the J segment 8 bases; nucleotides outside the gene matches: 4. Germline lookup yields CDR1 MNHNS and CDR2 SASEGT. Here the CDR3 reads CASSEVPTGGEAFF. The CDR3 DNA reads TGTGCCAGCAGTGAAGTTCCGACAGGGGGCGAAGCTTTCTTT.

This clone was found once. A much larger clone lies one base from this, so it may be a read error. This chain joins TRBV18 and TRBJ2-7; perhaps TRBD1 as D (7 bases). CDR1 and CDR2 (germline): KGHSH, LQKENI. The CDR3 consists of 16 residues. Trimming removed 3 bases at V and 3 bases at J, with 18 bases between. The DNA of the CDR3 is TGTGCCAGCTCACCCAACTATGCGGGACAGTACTACGAGCAGTACTTC. Translation gives CASSPNYAGQYYEQYF.

The chain joins TRBV5-6 to TRBJ2-7; D possibly corresponds to TRBD1 (5 bases). The V gene's germline CDR1 is SGHDT and CDR2 YYEEEE. The CDR3 covers 14 residues. Trimming pared 2 bases from V and 2 bases from J, leaving 11 bases between. The CDR3 DNA is TGTGCCAGCAGCTTTGCAGGGAACCCCTACGAGCAGTACTTC. It specifies CASSFAGNPYEQYF.

This clone was recorded at least ten times. The rearrangement uses TRBV6-2 or TRBV6-3 and TRBJ2-7, with 8 positions matching TRBD1. Germline loops: CDR1 MNHEY, CDR2 SVGEGT. Trimming took 6 bases from V and 1 from J; bases not matched to a gene: 8. CDR3 length: 15 amino acids. Written as DNA, the CDR3 is TGTGCCAGCAGGGGACTGGGACAGGTTTCCTACGAGCAGTACTTC. As protein: CASRGLGQVSYEQYF.

This clone was detected ten times or more. A much larger clone sits a single nucleotide away, making a read error possible. The identical CDR3 is also encoded by other nucleotide sequences in the sample. The chain recombines TRBV19 with TRBJ2-3; the match to TRBD2 covers 7 bases. V was clipped by 6 bases and J by 3 bases; unmatched bases: 6. The CDR3 length is 14 residues. Germline lookup yields CDR1 LNHDA and CDR2 SQIVND (reference sequence). CDR3 loop: CASRGLAETDTQYF. In nucleotides, the CDR3 is TGTGCCAGTAGGGGCCTAGCGGAGACAGATACGCAGTATTTT.

The genes are TRBV15 and TRBJ2-7, with 10 bases identical to TRBD1. The V gene's germline CDR1 is LNHNV and CDR2 YYDKDF (reference sequence). This CDR3 comprises 16 residues. V gave up 5 bases and J gave up 0 bases; unmatched junction bases: 7. DNA for the CDR3: TGTGCCACCAGCGGGGACAGGGGCACAAGCTCCTACGAGCAGTACTTC. Amino acids: CATSGDRGTSSYEQYF. Full variable domain (rest looked up from reference TRBV15 and TRBJ2-7): DAMVIQNPRYQVTQFGKPVTLSCSQTLNHNVMYWYQQKSSQAPKLLFHYYDKDFNNEADTPDNFQSRRPNTSFCFLDIRSPGLGDTAMYLCATSGDRGTSSYEQYFGPGTRLTVT.

In this sample, this clone is medium-sized. V usage is TRBV6-1 and J usage is TRBJ2-7; D could derive from TRBD1 or TRBD2 (5 bases each). Between the trimmed V and J ends, which lost 7 bases and 4 bases, there was a span of 11 bases. Germline-derived CDR1 and CDR2 are MNHNS and SASEGT. This CDR3 is built from 12 residues. The CDR3 reads CASKGPQYEQYF. The CDR3 DNA reads as TGTGCCAGCAAGGGACCGCAATACGAGCAGTACTTC.

For the CDR3, the DNA is TGTGCCAGCAGCTTGGTTGGGGGGAGCGAAAAACTGTTTTTT. Amino acids: CASSLVGGSEKLFF. The gene calls are TRBV5-4 and TRBJ1-4, with D possibly matching TRBD1 (5 bases). The CDR3 has 14 amino acids. Germline assignment: CDR1 SGHNT and CDR2 YYREEE (reference sequence). V was shortened by 0 bases and J by 8 bases, with 11 bases between the two germline ends.

The chain couples TRBV28 to TRBJ1-2, with D hard to call. The CDR3 totals 17 residues. Trimming removed 6 bases from V and 1 base from J, with 21 bases in between. CDR1 and CDR2 (germline): MDHEN, SYDVKM. The CDR3 protein is CASSPMSFSPNNYGYTF. For the CDR3, the DNA is TGTGCCAGCAGCCCAATGTCCTTCAGTCCGAATAACTATGGCTACACCTTC.

Only a few counts were recorded for this clone. The V call is TRBV7-2, the J call TRBJ2-7, with TRBD2 identical over 9 bases. CDR3 size: 15 residues. Per germline, CDR1 SGHTA and CDR2 FQGNSA. V was pared by 1 base and J by 0 bases, with 1 base of the junction left unmatched. The CDR3 DNA sequence: TGTGCCAGCAGCTTAGTACTAGCGGGCTCCTACGAGCAGTACTTC. This translates into CASSLVLAGSYEQYF. Full variable domain (remainder filled in from reference TRBV7-2 and TRBJ2-7): GAGVSQSPSNKVTEKGKDVELRCDPISGHTALYWYRQSLGQGLEFLIYFQGNSAPDKSGLPSDRFSAERTGGSVSTLTIQRTQQEDSAVYLCASSLVLAGSYEQYFGPGTRLTVT.

In its sample, this clone ranks as medium-sized. The rearrangement links TRBV18 to TRBJ2-2, with 9 bases matching TRBD1. This CDR3 is built from 15 residues. CDR1 is KGHSH and CDR2 is LQKENI in the germline V gene. V lost 5 bases to trimming and J lost 4 bases; unmatched junction nucleotides: 5. The CDR3 sequence is CASSSGQGITGELFF. The CDR3 DNA follows: TGTGCCAGCTCATCTGGACAGGGGATCACCGGGGAGCTGTTTTTT. The full variable domain, in which reference TRBV18 and TRBJ2-2 provide the parts outside the CDR3, is NAGVMQNPRHLVRRRGQEARLRCSPMKGHSHVYWYRQLPEEGLKFMVYLQKENIIDESGMPKERFSAEFPKEGPSILRIQQVVRGDSAAYFCASSSGQGITGELFFGEGSRLTVL.

This clone occurred many times. The chain combines TRBV6-2 or TRBV6-3 with TRBJ2-3, with D hard to call. The V and J ends lost 2 bases and 2 bases respectively, with 5 bases between them. The CDR3 is made up of 13 amino acids. Per the germline V gene, CDR1 is MNHEY and CDR2 is SVGEGT. The CDR3 DNA is TGTGCCAGCAGTTACGTCAACACAGATACGCAGTATTTT. It specifies CASSYVNTDTQYF.

The chain is built from TRBV5-1 and TRBJ1-1; D gene uncertain. This CDR3 is built from 15 residues. Germline V gives CDR1 SGHRS, CDR2 YFSETQ. V was clipped by 4 bases and J by 1 base, with 14 bases between them. This CDR3 reads CASSLRSTGNTEAFF. CDR3 DNA sequence: TGCGCCAGCAGCCTCCGTTCCACCGGGAACACTGAAGCTTTCTTT.

The rearrangement uses TRBV20-1 and TRBJ2-7, with D perhaps matching TRBD2 (5 bases). This CDR3 has 16 residues. V lost 0 bases and J 3 bases, leaving 18 bases between the germline ends. Germline lookup yields CDR1 DFQATT and CDR2 SNEGSKA (reference sequence). The CDR3 loop is CSARDFKSSTSYEQYF. The CDR3, as DNA: TGCAGTGCTAGAGATTTTAAAAGTAGTACTAGCTACGAGCAGTACTTC.

A single count supports this clone. The V gene is TRBV20-1, the J gene TRBJ1-2, with a possible D match to TRBD1 (5 bases). The CDR3 is made up of 14 amino acids. CDR1 and CDR2 (germline): DFQATT, SNEGSKA (reference sequence). Between the trimmed V and J ends, which lost 6 bases and 2 bases, there was a span of 16 bases. Written as DNA, the CDR3 is TGCAGTGCGTACCAACGGGGCCGCAACTATGGCTACACCTTC. It is translated as CSAYQRGRNYGYTF.

CDR3 bases: TGTGCCAGCAGCTGGAGTGGACTAGCGGGGGGAGATACGCAGTATTTT. It encodes CASSWSGLAGGDTQYF. The chain has TRBV7-6 and TRBJ2-3; 14 bases align to TRBD2. The CDR3 is 16 amino acids. Germline CDR1 reads SGHVS; CDR2 reads FNYEAQ. J gave up 5 bases and V 4 bases, and 5 bases lay outside the gene matches.

This clone was found many times. The chain recombines TRBV20-1 with TRBJ2-2, with 10 bases lining up with TRBD1. The V segment lost 5 bases and the J segment 7 bases; nucleotides outside the gene matches: 4. The CDR3 is 13 amino acids. CDR1 and CDR2 from the germline V gene are DFQATT and SNEGSKA (reference sequence). For the CDR3, the DNA is TGCAGTGCTTGGGACAGGGGTAACGGGGAGCTGTTTTTT. This sequence encodes CSAWDRGNGELFF.

This clone turned up a few times. The chain carries TRBV20-1 and TRBJ1-5, with a tentative D call TRBD1 (5 bases). CDR1 and CDR2 (germline): DFQATT, SNEGSKA (reference sequence). Trimming removed 5 bases from V and 4 bases from J, with 15 bases in between. The CDR3 runs 14 residues. CDR3 loop: CSAPPQGENQPQHF. The CDR3 DNA follows: TGCAGTGCTCCCCCCCAGGGTGAGAATCAGCCCCAGCATTTT.

This clone was picked up a small number of times. The chain links TRBV28 to TRBJ2-7, with D unclear. There are 13 residues in the CDR3. Germline CDR1 reads MDHEN; CDR2 reads SYDVKM. V lost 6 bases and J lost 0, with 9 bases in between. The CDR3 bases are TGTGCCAGCAGGATTGACATCTCCTACGAGCAGTACTTC. Its protein is CASRIDISYEQYF.

The J gene is TRBJ1-2, the V gene TRBV7-3; 7 bases align to TRBD1. The CDR3 loop spans 13 amino acids. The V gene end was trimmed by 2 bases and the J gene end by 13 bases; junction bases not matched to a gene: 10. Germline V gene lookup returns CDR1 SGHTA and CDR2 FQGTGA. The CDR3 is CASSLSQGNGCTF. The DNA of the CDR3 is TGTGCCAGCAGCTTATCACAGGGGAATGGATGCACCTTC.

With regard to this clone: A junction end diverges from the germline sequence, so it may reflect a read error. In nucleotides, the CDR3 is TGTGCCAGCATCTTAATGGTCTGGGGAAGCTCCTACGAGCAGTACTTC. It yields the protein CASILMVWGSSYEQYF. The chain uses TRBV11-2 and TRBJ2-7, with unresolved D. Germline V lookup: CDR1 SGHAT, CDR2 FQNNGV. This CDR3 is 16 amino acids long. The whole variable domain, filled in from reference TRBV11-2 and TRBJ2-7, reads EAGVAQSPRYKIIEKRQSVAFWCNPISGHATLYWYQQILGQGPKLLIQFQNNGVVDDSQLPKDRFSAERLKGVDSTLKIQPAKLEDSAVYLCASILMVWGSSYEQYFGPGTRLTVT.

This clone was counted ten times or more. A single base separates this from a much larger clone, so it may be a read error. The rearrangement uses TRBV24-1 and TRBJ1-1; TRBD1 matches at 7 bases. Germline lookup yields CDR1 KGHDR and CDR2 SFDVKD. After removal of 9 bases from V and 1 base from J, the junction contained 7 bases not matched to a gene. The CDR3 is 14 residues long. The CDR3 sequence is CATRAGGKNTEAFF. The CDR3 DNA follows: TGTGCCACCCGCGCAGGGGGAAAGAACACTGAAGCTTTCTTT.

The CDR3 bases are TGCAGTGCTAGAGATCGCGGGGCAGGGGTAGAGACCCAGTACTTC. It yields the protein CSARDRGAGVETQYF. The chain joins TRBV20-1 to TRBJ2-5; perhaps D is TRBD1 or TRBD2 (6 bases each). There are 15 residues in the CDR3. V dropped 0 bases and J dropped 4 bases, with 15 bases sitting between them. The germline gives CDR1 DFQATT, CDR2 SNEGSKA (reference sequence).

This clone has ten or more counts. V gene TRBV5-5 combines with J gene TRBJ1-2, with TRBD1 identical over 7 bases. The J segment lost 0 bases and the V segment lost 5 bases, leaving 7 bases of the junction unmatched. The CDR3 has 15 amino acids. Germline loops: CDR1 SGHKS, CDR2 YYEKEE (reference sequence). The chain's CDR3 is CASRPTGAPNYGYTF. The CDR3 DNA follows: TGTGCCAGCAGACCTACAGGGGCCCCTAACTATGGCTACACCTTC.

The chain uses TRBV28 and TRBJ2-7; D is undetermined. Trimming cost V 8 bases and J 1 base, with 15 bases left between them. Germline V gene data show CDR1 as MDHEN and CDR2 as SYDVKM. This CDR3 region has 14 residues. As DNA, the CDR3 is TGTGCCAGCTGGGCCGGAGAGTTATCCTACGAGCAGTACTTC. Its protein is CASWAGELSYEQYF.

In its sample, this clone was seen a few times. This chain joins TRBV2 and TRBJ1-2; tentative D call: TRBD1 (6 bases). The CDR3 is 15 amino acids. With 5 bases removed from V and 6 bases from J, the gap between germline ends came to 19 bases. Germline V gene lookup returns CDR1 SNHLY and CDR2 FYNNEI. CDR3: CASSYDRRRSDGYTF. In DNA form, the CDR3 reads TGTGCCAGCAGTTACGACAGGCGACGCTCAGATGGCTACACCTTC.

In its sample, this clone was seen many times. CDR3 loop: CASSFGYTSGSYNEQFF. The CDR3 DNA reads TGTGCCAGCAGCTTCGGATACACTAGCGGATCCTACAATGAGCAGTTCTTC. The rearrangement uses TRBV7-9 and TRBJ2-1; TRBD2 matches at 8 bases. This CDR3 region has 17 residues. Germline V CDR1 and CDR2: SEHNR, FQNEAQ (reference sequence). After removal of 3 bases from V and 1 base from J, the junction contained 8 bases not matched to a gene.

In its sample, this clone was seen many times. V and J are TRBV27 and TRBJ2-5, with D unclear. The V and J ends lost 1 base and 3 bases respectively, with 12 bases between them. CDR1 and CDR2 from the germline V gene are MNHEY and SMNVEV (reference sequence). The CDR3 loop spans 15 amino acids. The CDR3 is CASSLFPLPEETQYF. Here the CDR3 DNA reads TGTGCCAGCAGTTTATTCCCTCTCCCCGAAGAGACCCAGTACTTC.